The 10 T cell receptor beta chains reported below all come from one sample, sequenced in a study of cytomegalovirus exposure and HLA in healthy donors. With 60 Vbeta and 13 Jbeta primers, the PCR was carried out. The data were produced by immunoSEQ multiplex PCR, yet TCRdb's version contains in-frame clones alone and is incomplete. This sample carries about 150,000 clones, over 70% of them seen once, and the ten largest clones take 2.5% to 4%. Input material: PBMCs. All receptors come from a man aged 40-49 years in good health and CMV-seronegative.

The chain has TRBV7-6 and TRBJ2-7; 11 bases map to TRBD1. Germline trimming cut 5 bases from V and 2 bases from J; bases unmatched to any gene: 17. The germline CDR1 and CDR2 sequences are SGHVS and FNYEAQ. This CDR3 contains 19 residues. CDR3 amino acids: CASSGRTGGAGGRAYEQYF. CDR3 in DNA: TGTGCCAGCAGCGGTAGGACAGGGGGCGCCGGTGGGAGGGCCTACGAGCAGTACTTC.

CDR3 loop: CASSEGLATYEQYF. CDR3 bases: TGTGCCAGCAGTGAGGGACTAGCGACCTACGAGCAGTACTTC. The rearrangement uses TRBV28 and TRBJ2-7; 10 bases line up with TRBD2. The CDR3 consists of 14 residues. Looked up from germline, CDR1 is MDHEN and CDR2 is SYDVKM. J lost 2 bases, V lost 5 bases, and 3 bases had no gene match. Filled out from reference TRBV28 and TRBJ2-7, the complete variable domain reads DVKVTQSSRYLVKRTGEKVFLECVQDMDHENMFWYRQDPGLGLRLIYFSYDVKMKEKGDIPEGYSVSREKKERFSLILESASTNQTSMYLCASSEGLATYEQYFGPGTRLTVT.

Remarks on this clone: One end of the junction fails to match germline, which may point to a read error. The chain combines TRBV6-6 with TRBJ1-4; 7 bases align to TRBD1. Germline CDR1 MNHNY, CDR2 SVGAGI (reference sequence). The CDR3 loop spans 11 amino acids. CDR3 DNA sequence: TGTGCCAGTTGGGCCCGGGACAGTATTCTATTT. Its protein is CASWARDSILF.

V is TRBV27 and J is TRBJ2-7; TRBD2 aligns across 9 bases. This CDR3 has 16 residues. The germline gives CDR1 MNHEY, CDR2 SMNVEV (reference sequence). V was pared by 2 bases and J by 2 bases, with 7 bases of the junction left unmatched. The chain's CDR3 is CASSLLSSGVTYEQYF. The CDR3 nucleotides read TGTGCCAGCAGTTTACTCTCTAGCGGGGTAACCTACGAGCAGTACTTC.

The rearrangement links TRBV27 to TRBJ2-2; 8 bases match TRBD2. V lost 2 bases and J lost 5; bases outside the gene matches: 13. The CDR3 is 18 amino acids. The germline CDR1 and CDR2 sequences are MNHEY and SMNVEV (reference sequence). CDR3 nucleotide sequence: TGTGCCAGCAGTTTAAGCCCGTCGGGTAGCGGGACTACCGGGGAGCTGTTTTTT. It specifies CASSLSPSGSGTTGELFF.

V usage is TRBV4-3 and J usage is TRBJ2-3; TRBD2 aligns across 9 bases. From germline, CDR1 is LGHNA and CDR2 YSLEER. The CDR3 extends over 16 amino acids. V gave up 2 bases and J gave up 2 bases; unmatched junction bases: 5. CDR3 in DNA: TGCGCCAGCAGCCAATCCAGACTAGCGGCCACAGATACGCAGTATTTT. It yields the protein CASSQSRLAATDTQYF.

This rearrangement joins TRBV11-3 to TRBJ2-7; 8 bases agree with TRBD1. With 5 bases clipped from V and 1 base from J, the junction kept 4 bases outside the gene matches. The length of the CDR3 is 14 residues. In germline, CDR1 is SGHNT, CDR2 YENEEA. This CDR3 is CASSRTGGSYEQYF. For the CDR3, the DNA is TGTGCCAGCAGCCGAACAGGGGGGTCCTACGAGCAGTACTTC.

J is TRBJ2-1 and V is TRBV11-3; TRBD2 matches 7 bases. This CDR3 contains 15 residues. Per the germline V gene, CDR1 is SGHNT and CDR2 is YENEEA. J was trimmed by 3 bases and V by 4 bases; bases with no gene match: 6. CDR3 sequence reads: CASSYRGGSYNEQFF. CDR3 bases: TGTGCCAGCAGCTACCGCGGGGGTAGCTACAATGAGCAGTTCTTC.

V and J are TRBV11-3 and TRBJ2-1; D is unresolved. The CDR3 runs to 12 residues. V was pared by 5 bases and J by 8 bases, with 10 bases between. Germline loops: CDR1 SGHNT, CDR2 YENEEA. The CDR3 loop reads CASSARWDEQFF. The DNA for the CDR3 is TGTGCCAGCAGCGCGAGGTGGGATGAGCAGTTCTTC.

This chain joins TRBV4-3 and TRBJ1-5; D remains unclear. This CDR3 spans 13 amino acids. The V and J ends lost 0 bases and 6 bases respectively, with 6 bases between them. CDR1 and CDR2 from the germline V gene are LGHNA and YSLEER. Here the CDR3 DNA reads TGCGCCAGCAGCCAAGATCTGGCTCAGCCCCAGCATTTT. Translating gives CASSQDLAQPQHF.